This is a list of T cell receptor beta chains from one sample in a study of early T cells in non-severe SARS-CoV-2 infection. TCRdb processed the 5' RACE reads anew with MiXCR; each CDR3 protein has one entry. The sample lists about 33,000 distinct CDR3 sequences, over 4.5% occurring once. Sequences were obtained from whole blood. The receptors come from an adult who was a healthcare worker with PCR-confirmed SARS-CoV-2 infection or an uninfected control (not recorded which). Each CDR3 is given with its conserved first and last residue. A D gene is named only where the DNA matches it firmly. Not all rows give a size; the values are once, few, many and, for expanded clones, a class.

j_call v_call d_call clone_size cdr3_aa cdr3_nt
TRBJ1-1 TRBV5-1 NA NA CASSPDWNTEAFF TGCGCCAGCAGCCCCGACTGGAACACTGAAGCTTTCTTT
TRBJ2-7 TRBV4-2 NA few CASSQDRASSYEQYF TGTGCCAGCAGCCAAGATCGTGCCTCGTCCTACGAGCAGTACTTC
TRBJ1-2 TRBV18 NA NA CASSPEGSTNYGYTF TGTGCCAGCTCACCGGAAGGGAGCACGAACTATGGCTACACCTTC
TRBJ1-5 TRBV6-1 NA many CASSDRWDQPQHF TGTGCCAGCAGCGATCGATGGGATCAGCCCCAGCATTTT
TRBJ2-3 TRBV5-1 NA many CASSPGRARDTQYF TGCGCCAGCAGCCCGGGACGCGCGAGAGATACGCAGTATTTT
TRBJ2-3 TRBV4-2 TRBD2 many CASSQEIRRGGVSDTQYF TGTGCCAGCAGCCAAGAGATCAGGCGGGGGGGCGTCTCAGATACGCAGTATTTT
TRBJ1-2 TRBV12-3/TRBV12-4 NA many CASTQTGFGYTF TGTGCCAGCACCCAGACAGGTTTCGGCTACACCTTC
TRBJ2-2 TRBV9 NA many CASSVAPGPTNTGELFF TGTGCCAGCAGCGTAGCCCCGGGACCAACGAACACCGGGGAGCTGTTTTTT
TRBJ2-5 TRBV3-1 TRBD2 NA CASRTSGGPVTLYF TGTGCCAGCAGAACTAGCGGGGGCCCTGTGACCCTGTACTTC
TRBJ1-1 TRBV5-1 TRBD1 few CASSLGTGRNTEAFF TGCGCCAGCAGCTTGGGGACAGGGAGGAACACTGAAGCTTTCTTT
TRBJ2-7 TRBV25-1 NA many CASRRDNRDQYF TGTGCCAGCCGCCGGGACAACCGTGACCAGTACTTC
TRBJ1-1 TRBV7-8 NA NA CASSLVPTGPLNTEAFF TGTGCCAGCAGCTTGGTCCCGACAGGACCCTTGAACACTGAAGCTTTCTTT
TRBJ2-1 TRBV7-3 TRBD2 many CASGLAGRKQFF TGTGCCAGCGGACTAGCGGGCCGAAAGCAGTTCTTC
TRBJ2-2 TRBV5-5 TRBD1 many CASSFPRDREKAGELFF TGTGCCAGCAGCTTCCCCCGGGACAGGGAAAAGGCCGGGGAGCTGTTTTTT